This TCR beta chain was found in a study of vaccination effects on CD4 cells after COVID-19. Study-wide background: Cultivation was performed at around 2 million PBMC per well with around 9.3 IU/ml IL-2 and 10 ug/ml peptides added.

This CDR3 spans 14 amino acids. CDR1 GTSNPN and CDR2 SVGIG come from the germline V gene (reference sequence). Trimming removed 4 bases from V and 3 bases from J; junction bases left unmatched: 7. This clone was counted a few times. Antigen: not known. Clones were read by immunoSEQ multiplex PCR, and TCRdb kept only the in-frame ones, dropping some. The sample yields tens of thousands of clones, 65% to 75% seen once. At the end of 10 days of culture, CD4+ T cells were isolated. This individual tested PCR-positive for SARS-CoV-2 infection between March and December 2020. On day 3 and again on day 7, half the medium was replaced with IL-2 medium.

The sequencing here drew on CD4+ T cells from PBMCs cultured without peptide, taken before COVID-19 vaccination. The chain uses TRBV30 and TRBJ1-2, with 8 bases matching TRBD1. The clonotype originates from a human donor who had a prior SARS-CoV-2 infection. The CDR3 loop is CAWNGQGRDYGYTF. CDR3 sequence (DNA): TGTGCCTGGAACGGACAGGGTAGAGACTATGGCTACACCTTC.